This TCR beta chain appears in the sequencing data of a study of identical twins. This clonotype was detected a few times. The target antigen is unknown. TCRdb recomputed calls from the 5' RACE reads with MiXCR, one row per CDR3 protein. This sample carries a few hundred thousand distinct CDR3 sequences, about 13% of them seen once, and the ten largest clones take about 4.1%. Study-wide findings and caveats: Twin pairs had excess sharing that was weaker in beta out-of-frame sequences. Insertions ran lower in abundant cord blood beta clonotypes, though not in memory repertoires. Alpha sequences out of frame and shared by twins had excess low generation probability.

This sample was shared with a second study, whose subject was yellow fever vaccine responses in identical twins.

The material sequenced was memory (CD45RO+) T cells sorted from blood. This clonotype was obtained from a woman in her late teens or twenties in good health.

The CDR3 DNA reads TGTGCCAGCAGCCAAGCAGAGGTGTCGTCGAGCTCCTACGAGCAGTACTTC. This encodes CASSQAEVSSSSYEQYF. The chain is built from TRBV4-2 and TRBJ2-7; D not certain. The germline V and J ends were trimmed by 1 base and 0 bases, with 16 bases remaining between them. The CDR3 has 17 amino acids. Per germline, CDR1 LGHNA and CDR2 YNFKEQ.